This T cell receptor beta chain was found in a study of CD8 T cells in ankylosing spondylitis. General study findings and limits: There was a TCR beta motif, made of eight highly homologous variants, that appeared characteristic of ankylosing spondylitis blood.

A remark on this clonotype: The antigen remains undetermined.

The CDR3 totals 13 residues. Germline V gives CDR1 SGHNT, CDR2 YENEEA. J gave up 9 bases and V 3 bases, and 5 bases lay outside the gene matches. Making use of molecular barcodes, quantitative 5'-RACE generated TCR beta libraries. MiXCR was run by TCRdb on the 5' RACE reads, yielding one entry per CDR3 protein. Counted here are roughly 700,000 distinct CDR3 sequences, over 15% occurring once; the ten biggest clones make up 15% to 20%. The chain carries TRBV11-3 and TRBJ2-1; the match to TRBD1 covers 7 bases. The TCR comes from a male donor with ankylosing spondylitis. What was sequenced was blood, either unsorted or a sorted T cell fraction (not recorded which). CDR3: CASSFDRVGEQFF. The CDR3 bases are TGTGCCAGCAGCTTCGACAGGGTAGGTGAGCAGTTCTTC.